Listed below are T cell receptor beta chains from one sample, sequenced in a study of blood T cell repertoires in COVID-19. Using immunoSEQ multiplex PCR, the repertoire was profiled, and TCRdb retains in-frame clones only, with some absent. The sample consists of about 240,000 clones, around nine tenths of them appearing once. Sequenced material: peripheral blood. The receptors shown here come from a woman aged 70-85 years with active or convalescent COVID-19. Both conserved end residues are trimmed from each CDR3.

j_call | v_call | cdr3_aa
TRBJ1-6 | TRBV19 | ASSIGRRIHGMSALH
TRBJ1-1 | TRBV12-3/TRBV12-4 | ASSLGQVGGAF
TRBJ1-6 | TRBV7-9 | ASSPIPLVRENSPLH
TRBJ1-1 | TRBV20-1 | SAIRDTEAF
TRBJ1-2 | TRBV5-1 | ASSPGTVLANYGYT
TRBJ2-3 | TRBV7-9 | ASSLSGGRTDTQY
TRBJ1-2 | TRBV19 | ASSITGTGGSGYT
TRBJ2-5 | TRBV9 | ASSETSGGFQETQY
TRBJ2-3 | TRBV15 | ATSRGGGTDTQY
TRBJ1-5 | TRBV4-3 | ASSQDRGSNQPQH
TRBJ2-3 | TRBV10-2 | ASRDGTSGADTQY
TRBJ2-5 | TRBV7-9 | ASSGSGTSGRETQY
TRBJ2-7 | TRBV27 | ASSLGWEGAYEQY
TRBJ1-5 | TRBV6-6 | ASNPGKGAGQPQH
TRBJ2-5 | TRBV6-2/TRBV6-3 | ASSPGLAGGRETQY
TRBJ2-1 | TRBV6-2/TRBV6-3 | ASSSQNSGGNEQF
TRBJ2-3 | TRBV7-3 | ASRSPGTGVKY
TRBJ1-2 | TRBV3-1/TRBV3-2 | ASTIAGAGYGYT
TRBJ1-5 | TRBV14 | ASGPRTGFNQPQH
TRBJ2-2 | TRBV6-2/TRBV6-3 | ASSYSGATANTGELF
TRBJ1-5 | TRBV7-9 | ASSATGVGNQPQH
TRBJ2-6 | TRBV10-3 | AIQGAQGANVLT
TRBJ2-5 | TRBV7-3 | ASSQNGETQY
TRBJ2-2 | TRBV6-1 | ASSDLGELF
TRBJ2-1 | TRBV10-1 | ASSESRGTKEQF